This section outlines one T cell receptor (beta chain) sequence together with its context. The clone's antigen remains unknown. No much larger clone is present one base from it, and per-base qualities are unavailable. TCR CDR3 regions were amplified from genomic DNA by multiplex PCR using the deep immunoSEQ assay. Extracted genomic DNA from each cell subset was spread evenly across all wells of several immunoSEQ 96-well plates, with each plate serving as a replicate. For sorted subsets, each replicate PCR was loaded with approximately 190 ng genomic DNA, equivalent to 25,000 to 30,000 T cell genomes. The purified libraries were quantified using a Qubit 3.0 fluorometer, sized with a Bioanalyzer 2100, and then quantified again using the KAPA Library Quantification kit. Each immunoSEQ 96-well plate was sequenced on its own single-read 150-cycle Illumina NextSeq 550 flow cell. Regarding the original processing steps: Because the immunoSEQ output included only junctional sequences and no quality scores, the filtering could not be the same as the filtering used for full-length reads. Sequences were annotated with PyIR, a Python wrapper for IgBLAST v1.9, and V/J genes and CDR3 were assigned using IMGT germline references. Reads were removed for weak V/J assignments (E-value above 1e-6), missing CDR3, stop codons, out-of-frame junctions, or ambiguous translated residues. V3J clonotypes were defined as sequences sharing the same inferred V gene, J gene, and CDR3 amino acid sequence. Percentage overlap between repertoires was computed as shared unique clonotypes divided by the size of the smaller repertoire. Three approaches were used to assess repertoire richness: RTK rarefaction, the Chao1 estimator, and Recon v2.1 estimates of unobserved clonotypes. OLGA was used to compute generation probabilities for all TCRbeta clonotypes that the gDNA method yielded from four donors. The table was pulled from immuneACCESS by TCRdb, which kept in-frame rearrangements only. Such tables lose some clones; where checked, under half of the loss comes from unresolved V genes, and the rest has no known cause. V, J and clone size reflect that table, while D and trimming were determined from the DNA. This sample gives approximately 650,000 clones in total; 95% to 96% of them show up just once. 0.11% of the sample belongs to the ten largest clones.

The entry originates in a study of shared clonotypes between healthy human individuals (TCRdb year 2020). Notes on the research overall: A few men and a couple of women, aged 18 to 49 years, made up the cohort. Leukapheresis yielded between about 0.94 and 9.5 billion PBMCs per donor. To increase sequencing depth and limit assay-specific biases, different laboratories used diverse techniques to prepare libraries and sequence TCR repertoires. To estimate repertoire size and how much clonotypes are shared between individuals, the study performed deep sequencing of blood TCR repertoires from 4 to 6 healthy adults. For each donor, three plates each were used for CD4 naive and CD4 memory, two plates were used for CD8 naive, and one plate was used for CD8 memory.

CDR1 and CDR2 are drawn from the germline V gene: MNHNS, SASEGT. Deletion took 8 bases off V and 2 bases off J, with a span of 7 bases between the germline ends. The CDR3, from cysteine to phenylalanine, totals 11 residues. The sequence is cut down to CDR3 DNA, 33 bases in frame from base 1. CD8 naive samples were obtained by positive selection for CCR7 among CD45RO-negative cells, yielding a CD45RA+CCR7+ population from which TemRA cells were excluded. Healthy HIV-negative adults with no recently reported acute infections or vaccinations were included as donors. Every donor was a Caucasian adult residing in Nashville, Tennessee, USA. Blood was collected by leukapheresis, and PBMCs were isolated by Ficoll-Histopaque density gradient centrifugation and then cryopreserved in liquid nitrogen vapor phase. Purity and quantity of every magnetically sorted T cell population were checked by analytical flow cytometry. Genomic DNA was isolated from every sorted fraction and measured by UV absorbance on a Nanodrop 2000c.

What the authors observed across the whole study: Higher generation probabilities were observed for clonotypes shared by all four sorted-subset donors than for non-shared clonotypes. Sampling was restricted to blood, and TCR repertoires in tissue are likely to differ from TCR repertoires in blood. Incomplete sequencing was indicated by rarefaction of sorted-subset datasets, despite the large sequencing depth. Based on pairwise subsampling, the degree of clonotype sharing among donors was expected to be affected by sequencing depth. Larger estimated clonotype richness was generally found for naive subsets than for memory subsets. Across a few donors, roughly 5% of naive CD4, more than 3% of naive CD8, around 2.5% of memory CD4, and about 0.4% of memory CD8 clonotypes were shared. The genetic and exposure-history diversity represented was limited by the small number of donors.

Source material: naive CD8+ T cells sorted from blood. The sample's cell subset or site label, decoded: CD45RA+CCR7+. The sequence was obtained from a woman in her 30s in good health. This chain is built from TRBV6-1 and TRBJ2-7; the D gene lacks a confident call. The CDR3 region: CASRSTYEQYF. The DNA sequence is TGTGCCAGCCGGTCAACCTACGAGCAGTACTTC.